The 11 T cell receptor beta chains below all came from one sample that was sequenced in a study of human T cells and chemical hapten exposure. Sample time point: pre-sensitization, week 0. Treatment indicated: therapeutic diphenylcyclopropenone sensitization with weekly scalp DPC. MiXCR was run by TCRdb on the RACE reads, yielding one entry per CDR3 protein. This table has some 400,000 distinct CDR3 sequences, around 5.5% appearing once. This sample comprised whole blood, obtained in connection with sensitization to the hapten diphenylcyclopropenone (DPC). The receptors were sampled from a woman between 50 and 59 years old with alopecia areata. Some clones in this sample may be carry-over from other donors' samples.

This chain connects TRBV6-1 to TRBJ2-1; 12 bases match TRBD1. The length of the CDR3 is 17 residues. The ends lost 2 bases at V and 6 bases at J; junction bases unmatched: 8. CDR1 and CDR2 from the germline V gene are MNHNS and SASEGT. The CDR3 coding sequence is TGTGCCAGCAGTGAAACTTCCGGGACAGGGGGCTTCAATGAGCAGTTCTTC. Its protein product is CASSETSGTGGFNEQFF.

This clonotype was counted at least ten times. The rearrangement uses TRBV9 and TRBJ2-2; either TRBD1 or TRBD2 may fit D (7 bases each). V was pared by 3 bases and J by 6 bases, with 18 bases between. This CDR3 is built from 16 residues. The V gene's germline CDR1 is SGDLS and CDR2 YYNGEE. CDR3 nucleotide sequence: TGTGCCAGCAGCGCAGGGGGGAGGGCATGGTCCGGGGAGCTGTTTTTT. It codes for CASSAGGRAWSGELFF.

The gene calls are TRBV12-3 or TRBV12-4 and TRBJ2-1; D unresolved. Trimming took off 10 bases at V and 0 bases at J, with 13 bases between the two ends. This CDR3 region has 14 residues. CDR3 nucleotides: TGTGCCACCAGGACCGTCAGCTCCTACAATGAGCAGTTCTTC. Protein product: CATRTVSSYNEQFF.

Only a few counts were recorded for this clonotype. The chain combines TRBV20-1 with TRBJ2-3; tentative D call: TRBD2 (6 bases). The CDR3 runs 14 residues. The ends were cut back, 6 bases at V and 0 bases at J, with 13 bases in the middle. Per the germline V gene, CDR1 is DFQATT and CDR2 is SNEGSKA (reference sequence). Written as DNA, the CDR3 is TGCAGTGCCCGACCAGGGACTAGCACAGATACGCAGTATTTT. This translates into CSARPGTSTDTQYF.

This chain uses TRBV29-1 with TRBJ2-5; D is possibly TRBD2 (5 bases). Trimming removed 4 bases from V and 1 base from J, with 7 bases in between. CDR1 is SQVTM and CDR2 is ANQGSEA in the germline V gene. CDR3 length: 12 amino acids. DNA of the CDR3: TGCAGCGTTGCGAGGGCCCAAGAGACCCAGTACTTC. Translated, it gives CSVARAQETQYF.

This clonotype appeared many times. The rearrangement joins TRBV6-2 or TRBV6-3 to TRBJ2-5; 10 bases match TRBD1. Germline-derived CDR1 and CDR2 are MNHEY and SVGEGT. The V segment lost 4 bases and the J segment 1 base; nucleotides outside the gene matches: 3. The CDR3 sequence is 15 residues long. The CDR3 protein is CASSWDRGGQETQYF. The CDR3 DNA follows: TGTGCCAGCAGTTGGGACAGGGGAGGCCAAGAGACCCAGTACTTC.

The chain joins TRBV13 to TRBJ2-3; D tentatively fits TRBD1 or TRBD2 (5 bases each). Germline V lookup: CDR1 PRHDT, CDR2 FYEKMQ (reference sequence). The CDR3 has 15 residues. V was shortened by 1 base and J by 2 bases, with 10 bases between the two germline ends. The CDR3 nucleotides read TGTGCCAGCAGCTTAGCGGGGCGCACCACAGATACGCAGTATTTT. Translating it yields CASSLAGRTTDTQYF. Combining the CDR3 with reference TRBV13 and TRBJ2-3 gives the whole variable domain AAGVIQSPRHLIKEKRETATLKCYPIPRHDTVYWYQQGPGQDPQFLISFYEKMQSDKGSIPDRFSAQQFSDYHSELNMSSLELGDSALYFCASSLAGRTTDTQYFGPGTRLTVL.

There are a few counts of this clonotype. The rearrangement links TRBV27 to TRBJ1-5; D might be TRBD1 (5 bases). Trimming removed 2 bases from V and 7 bases from J, with 15 bases in between. The CDR3 consists of 15 residues. The germline V gene has CDR1 MNHEY and CDR2 SMNVEV (reference sequence). The CDR3 here is CASSLGGKRGQPQHF. The DNA of the CDR3 is TGTGCCAGCAGTTTAGGAGGGAAGAGGGGCCAGCCCCAGCATTTT.

This clonotype occurred a few times. V is TRBV25-1 and J is TRBJ1-6; 10 nucleotides align to TRBD1. V was clipped by 3 bases and J by 7 bases; unmatched bases: 3. CDR1 is MGHDK, CDR2 SYGVNS, per germline. This CDR3 has 15 residues. CDR3 sequence: CASSDGTGVNSPLHF. DNA for the CDR3: TGTGCCAGCAGTGACGGGACAGGGGTAAATTCACCCCTCCACTTT.

This clonotype has a handful of counts. The rearrangement links TRBV20-1 to TRBJ1-1; no reliable D call. Germline V gene lookup returns CDR1 DFQATT and CDR2 SNEGSKA (reference sequence). The V end was cut by 0 bases, the J end by 4 bases, with 9 bases between. This CDR3 contains 13 residues. The CDR3 DNA reads as TGCAGTGCTAGAGATCACCGTACCACTGAAGCTTTCTTT. Translating gives CSARDHRTTEAFF.

The rearrangement uses TRBV6-6 and TRBJ1-1; D is unclear. The germline V gene encodes CDR1 MNHNY and CDR2 SVGAGI (reference sequence). This CDR3 region has 11 residues. V shed 3 bases and J shed 7 bases, with 6 bases lying between them. The CDR3 DNA follows: TGTGCCAGCAGTTATAGTAGTGAAGCTTTCTTT. It codes for CASSYSSEAFF.